The rows below give T cell receptor beta chains drawn from one sample of a study of cytomegalovirus exposure and HLA in healthy donors. Some clones are missing from TCRdb's copy, which holds only in-frame ones; the method was immunoSEQ multiplex PCR. The sample holds roughly 100,000 clones; 86% are singletons and the top ten take about 4%. The sequenced material came from PBMCs. The receptor source for this set is a young woman in good health and CMV-seropositive. Each CDR3 is given with its conserved first and last residue. The D gene is left open where the match is weak. Rows may omit the clone size; those that give it use once, few, many or a size class.

TRBJ1-6,.,TRBV5-1,.,TGCGCCAGCAGCTTGGCCCCCACAGGGAGTTATTCACCCCTCCACTTT,CASSLAPTGSYSPLHF
TRBJ2-2,TRBD2,TRBV6-4,.,TGTGCCAGCAGCCCTAGCGGGAGCACCACCGGGGAGCTGTTTTTT,CASSPSGSTTGELFF
TRBJ2-7,.,TRBV7-9,.,TGTGCCAGCAGCGCTCCTTCTGGCGGGGCCTCCTCCTACGAGCAGTACTTC,CASSAPSGGASSYEQYF
TRBJ2-1,TRBD2,TRBV18,once,TGTGCCAGCTCTCCCTTGCGGGGGGGCTACAATGAGCAGTTCTTC,CASSPLRGGYNEQFF
TRBJ1-2,.,TRBV29-1,.,TGCAGCGACACGGGTAACTATGGCTACACCTTC,CSDTGNYGYTF
TRBJ2-6,.,TRBV18,.,TGTGCCAGCTCACCACCCGGATCCTCCTCTAGCTCTGGGGCCAACGTCCTGACTTTC,CASSPPGSSSSSGANVLTF
TRBJ2-1,TRBD1,TRBV7-6,.,TGTGCCAGCAGCCACATCGGTACAGGGGGCTATGAGCAGTTCTTC,CASSHIGTGGYEQFF
TRBJ1-4,.,TRBV30,.,TGTGCCTGGAGTTCCTCCGCACAGACGATAAATGAAAAACTGTTTTTT,CAWSSSAQTINEKLFF
TRBJ1-1,.,TRBV11-3,once,TGTGCCAGCAGCCTCTGGGAACAGGTGAACACTGAAGCTTTCTTT,CASSLWEQVNTEAFF
TRBJ2-7,.,TRBV23-1,.,TGCGCCAGCAGTCCGCCTGGGTGGGAGGAGTACTTC,CASSPPGWEEYF
TRBJ1-2,TRBD1,TRBV25-1,.,TGTGCCAGCAGTTGGACAGGAGAGTATGGCTACACCTTC,CASSWTGEYGYTF
TRBJ2-7,TRBD2,TRBV29-1,.,TGCAGCGTTGGACAGGCGGGGGGGCCGGGAGAGCAGTACTTC,CSVGQAGGPGEQYF
TRBJ2-2,TRBD1,TRBV5-1,.,TGCGCCAGCAGCCTGACAGGGGGTGACACCGGGGAGCTGTTTTTT,CASSLTGGDTGELFF
TRBJ2-1,.,TRBV6-5,.,TGTGCCAGCAGTACAGTCCCAACTGGTGAGCAGTTCTTC,CASSTVPTGEQFF
TRBJ1-4,TRBD1,TRBV2,.,TGTGCCAGCAGTTTCACCGACAGGGGAGGTGGTGGTGAAAAACTGTTTTTT,CASSFTDRGGGGEKLFF
TRBJ2-2,.,TRBV10-3,.,TGTGCCATCAGTGATAGTTCCAGGGGATTGAACACCGGGGAGCTGTTTTTT,CAISDSSRGLNTGELFF
TRBJ2-7,TRBD2,TRBV5-1,.,TGCGCCAGCAGCCTTCGGGGGGTGGACTACGAGCAGTACTTC,CASSLRGVDYEQYF
TRBJ2-6,.,TRBV18,.,TGTGCCAGCTCAGCGCAGGGAGGTACTGGGGCCAACGTCCTGACTTTC,CASSAQGGTGANVLTF
TRBJ2-3,.,TRBV6-5,once,TGTGCCAGCAGTTACTCGTACAGGGCAGATACGCAGTATTTT,CASSYSYRADTQYF
TRBJ2-2,.,TRBV5-6,.,TGTGCCAGCAGCCCTGACAGGAAGGCGTTGTTTTTT,CASSPDRKALFF
TRBJ1-1,.,TRBV6-1,.,TGTGCCACCCAACTTTCAATGGTGCTGAACACTGAAGCTTTCTTT,CATQLSMVLNTEAFF
TRBJ2-2,.,TRBV28,once,TGTGCCAGCAGTTTAATTCGAGGCGCCGGGGAGCTGTTTTTT,CASSLIRGAGELFF
TRBJ2-3,.,TRBV9,.,TGTGCCAGCAGCGTAGGCGGATATAGAGGCACAGATACGCAGTATTTT,CASSVGGYRGTDTQYF
TRBJ2-6,TRBD2,TRBV2,.,TGTGCCAGCACCCCCGGAAGCGGGGGGATAAGGGCCAACGTCCTGACTTTC,CASTPGSGGIRANVLTF
TRBJ1-2,TRBD1,TRBV28,.,TGTGCCAGCAGTCGGACAGGGGGCGTAGGTGGCTACACCTTC,CASSRTGGVGGYTF
TRBJ2-7,TRBD1,TRBV27,.,TGTGCCAGCAGTCCTTCGACAGGGCCCTACGAGCAGTACTTC,CASSPSTGPYEQYF
TRBJ2-5,.,TRBV5-6,.,TGTGCCAGCAGCTTTGGCAGGGGCCAGGAGACCCAGTACTTC,CASSFGRGQETQYF
TRBJ2-3,TRBD2,TRBV7-8,few,TGTGCCAGCAGCTTTGGGGGGGGTACAGATACGCAGTATTTT,CASSFGGGTDTQYF
TRBJ1-2,.,TRBV4-1,.,TGCGCCAGCAGCCCAGCCGCAAGCCGCCAGGGCTATGGCTACACCTTC,CASSPAASRQGYGYTF
TRBJ2-1,TRBD2,TRBV5-4,.,TGTGCCAGCAGCTTGGGTAGCGGGAGTAAAAATGAGCAGTTCTTC,CASSLGSGSKNEQFF
TRBJ1-5,.,TRBV5-8,.,TGTGCCAGCAGCCTTAATCAGCCCCAGCATTTT,CASSLNQPQHF
TRBJ2-1,TRBD2,TRBV19,few,TGTGCCTGCACCTCCCCAATAGCGGGAGGGGGCAATGAGCAGTTCTTC,CACTSPIAGGGNEQFF
TRBJ2-2,.,TRBV28,.,TGTGCCAGCAGCCCGGACAGAGGGCTGGAGCTGTTTTTT,CASSPDRGLELFF